Following are 26 T cell receptor beta chains from one sample sequenced in a study of blood T cell repertoires in COVID-19 (dated by TCRdb to 2018 to 2021). Library method: the immunoSEQ multiplex PCR assay. As stored in TCRdb, this immuneACCESS dataset retains in-frame rearrangements with V and J assigned. A fraction of the clones does not appear; measured against another copy, unresolved V genes explain less than half of the discrepancy, and the remainder lacks a known reason. The sample includes more than 95,000 clones, with approximately 87% observed a single time. About 8% of the sample belongs to the ten largest clones. The sample comprised peripheral blood. These receptors were obtained from a man aged 70-80 years who had recovered from COVID-19.

V is TRBV9 and J is TRBJ2-7; the D gene is possibly TRBD2 (6 bases). The germline CDR1 and CDR2 sequences are SGDLS and YYNGEE. The CDR3 totals 15 residues. Trimming pared 0 bases from V and 3 bases from J, leaving 13 bases between. The CDR3 region has the DNA TGTGCCAGCAGCGTAGACGGGCGGGGCCACTACGAGCAGTACTTC. It is translated as CASSVDGRGHYEQYF.

The chain couples TRBV27 to TRBJ2-7; TRBD2 agrees at 10 bases. CDR1 is MNHEY and CDR2 is SMNVEV in the germline V gene (reference sequence). The V and J ends lost 4 bases and 5 bases, in that order; junction bases with no gene match: 8. The CDR3 length is 15 residues. CDR3 sequence (DNA): TGTGCCAGCAGTTCTGCTAGCGGGAGAATCCACGAGCAGTACTTC. This sequence encodes CASSSASGRIHEQYF.

The chain combines TRBV7-9 with TRBJ2-7; 10 bases align to TRBD2. Germline CDR1 is SEHNR and CDR2 is FQNEAQ (reference sequence). J was trimmed by 4 bases and V by 0 bases; bases with no gene match: 6. The CDR3 runs 16 residues. DNA of the CDR3: TGTGCCAGCAGCTTAGCGATTAGCGGGGGGATTTACGAGCAGTACTTC. This codes for CASSLAISGGIYEQYF.

The chain joins TRBV28 to TRBJ1-4; D uncertain. This CDR3 is built from 15 residues. With 8 bases removed from V and 0 bases from J, the gap between germline ends came to 13 bases. Germline loops: CDR1 MDHEN, CDR2 SYDVKM. CDR3 region: CASRGTDATNEKLFF. CDR3 nucleotide sequence: TGTGCCAGCCGGGGTACAGACGCAACTAATGAAAAACTGTTTTTT.

This chain joins TRBV2 and TRBJ2-7; 8 nucleotides match TRBD1. The junction had 9 bases not matched to a gene; V was cut back by 9 bases and J by 2 bases. This CDR3 is built from 14 residues. CDR1 SNHLY and CDR2 FYNNEI come from the germline V gene. The CDR3 reads CASSGTGTPYEQYF. CDR3 sequence (DNA): TGTGCCAGTTCCGGGACAGGAACACCCTACGAGCAGTACTTC.

The CDR3 DNA is TGTGCCTGGAGTGTATGGCGGGGGTTAGATACGCAGTATTTT. Residues: CAWSVWRGLDTQYF. The chain combines TRBV30 with TRBJ2-3, with 7 bases identical to TRBD2. The germline CDR1 and CDR2 sequences are GTSNPN and SVGIG (reference sequence). V shed 0 bases and J 5 bases; nucleotides not matched to a gene: 5. The CDR3 extends over 14 amino acids.

The chain uses TRBV27 and TRBJ2-6; D is unresolved. CDR1 and CDR2 from the germline V gene are MNHEY and SMNVEV (reference sequence). The CDR3 loop spans 15 amino acids. The V end lost 5 bases, the J end lost 0 bases, and 8 bases lay between the germline ends. The CDR3 coding sequence is TGTGCCAGCAGTCCCCTCCTCTCTGGGGCCAACGTCCTGACTTTC. Its translation is CASSPLLSGANVLTF. Together with reference TRBV27 and TRBJ2-6, the CDR3 gives the full variable domain: EAQVTQNPRYLITVTGKKLTVTCSQNMNHEYMSWYRQDPGLGLRQIYYSMNVEVTDKGDVPEGYKVSRKEKRNFPLILESPSPNQTSLYFCASSPLLSGANVLTFGAGSRLTVL.

This CDR3 reads CATAGGTNEKLFF. CDR3 nucleotide sequence: TGTGCCACCGCGGGCGGGACTAATGAAAAACTGTTTTTT. The genes are TRBV10-3 and TRBJ1-4; no definite D call. The CDR3 has 13 residues. V lost 10 bases, J lost 2 bases, and 11 bases lay in between. Germline V gene sequence: CDR1 ENHRY, CDR2 SYGVKD.

The count of this clone is one. The rearrangement uses TRBV5-1 and TRBJ2-7, with D perhaps matching TRBD1 (6 bases). The CDR3 covers 15 residues. Looked up from germline, CDR1 is SGHRS and CDR2 is YFSETQ. Trimming shortened V by 0 bases and J by 2 bases, and 12 bases separated the two germline ends. CDR3 in amino acids: CASSLGDWTAYEQYF. Written as DNA, the CDR3 is TGCGCCAGCAGCTTGGGGGATTGGACAGCCTACGAGCAGTACTTC.

V is TRBV5-5 and J is TRBJ2-5; TRBD2 matches at 9 bases. The CDR3 has 16 residues. The V segment lost 0 bases and the J segment 5 bases; nucleotides outside the gene matches: 8. Germline assignment: CDR1 SGHKS and CDR2 YYEKEE (reference sequence). CDR3 amino acids: CASSLESSGARETQYF. The DNA of the CDR3 is TGTGCCAGCAGCTTGGAGTCTAGCGGGGCTCGGGAGACCCAGTACTTC.

This clone has a count of ten or more. The chain links TRBV2 to TRBJ1-1; possible D gene TRBD1, 5 bases. CDR3 length: 15 residues. The V and J ends lost 4 bases and 5 bases respectively, with 17 bases between them. Germline CDR1 SNHLY, CDR2 FYNNEI. This chain's CDR3 is CASSVSSRVETEAFF. As DNA, the CDR3 is TGTGCCAGCAGTGTGAGTAGCAGGGTAGAAACTGAAGCTTTCTTT.

This chain uses TRBV5-5 with TRBJ2-7; 9 bases are shared with TRBD1. Germline V CDR1 and CDR2: SGHKS, YYEKEE (reference sequence). This CDR3 has 15 amino acids. V was clipped by 4 bases and J by 5 bases; unmatched bases: 10. CDR3: CASSRPGQGVHEQYF. In DNA, the CDR3 is TGTGCCAGCAGCCGCCCGGGACAGGGAGTACACGAGCAGTACTTC.

The rearrangement uses TRBV10-3 and TRBJ2-3; 10 bases map to TRBD1. The CDR3 spans 16 residues. Per germline, CDR1 ENHRY and CDR2 SYGVKD. V gave up 5 bases and J gave up 1 base; unmatched junction bases: 6. The CDR3 DNA reads as TGTGCCATCAGTAGGACAGGGGGAGGAGGCACAGATACGCAGTATTTT. It yields the protein CAISRTGGGGTDTQYF.

The chain joins TRBV5-6 to TRBJ2-1; 7 bases align to TRBD1. Trimming at V came to 4 bases and at J to 0 bases, leaving 4 bases not matched to a gene. This CDR3 is 15 amino acids long. The germline V gene has CDR1 SGHDT and CDR2 YYEEEE. CDR3 sequence (DNA): TGTGCCAGCAGCGGGGGACAGTCCTCCTACAATGAGCAGTTCTTC. It specifies CASSGGQSSYNEQFF.

The chain is built from TRBV5-4 and TRBJ2-7; D is perhaps TRBD2 (7 bases). Trimming took off 4 bases at V and 7 bases at J, with 21 bases between the two ends. CDR1 is SGHNT, CDR2 YYREEE, per germline (reference sequence). The CDR3 has 15 amino acids. CDR3 region: CASSPAGGRQEEQYF. In DNA, the CDR3 is TGTGCCAGCAGCCCCGCCGGGGGGCGCCAGGAAGAGCAGTACTTC.

V and J are TRBV7-2 and TRBJ2-7; TRBD2 aligns across 7 bases. The ends lost 5 bases at V and 6 bases at J; junction bases unmatched: 13. This CDR3 has 15 amino acids. The germline CDR1 and CDR2 sequences are SGHTA and FQGNSA. CDR3 nucleotides: TGTGCCAGCAGCGCCCACCTGGGGGGGAGGAGCGAGCAGTACTTC. It codes for CASSAHLGGRSEQYF.

This chain uses TRBV18 with TRBJ2-5, with TRBD1 as a possible D gene (6 bases). Trimming removed 3 bases at V and 4 bases at J, with 15 bases between. This CDR3 region has 15 residues. Germline V gene data show CDR1 as KGHSH and CDR2 as LQKENI. In nucleotides, the CDR3 is TGTGCCAGCTCACCGGTGGGGGCCCATAGAGAGACCCAGTACTTC. Amino acid sequence: CASSPVGAHRETQYF.

The rearrangement uses TRBV28 and TRBJ1-3, with 7 bases matching TRBD1. The CDR3 runs 15 residues. Germline trimming cut 5 bases from V and 7 bases from J; bases unmatched to any gene: 11. In germline, CDR1 is MDHEN, CDR2 SYDVKM. In DNA, the CDR3 is TGTGCCAGCAGTCCCCCGGACAGGAGAGGGAACACCATATATTTT. Encoded protein: CASSPPDRRGNTIYF.

This clone was counted only a few times. This sequence joins TRBV10-3 and TRBJ1-3, with 7 bases aligning to TRBD1. Trimming at V came to 10 bases and at J to 3 bases, leaving 3 bases not matched to a gene. The CDR3 covers 12 residues. The germline V gene has CDR1 ENHRY and CDR2 SYGVKD. The CDR3: CATQGVGNTIYF. The CDR3 region has the DNA TGTGCCACCCAGGGGGTTGGAAACACCATATATTTT.

This rearrangement joins TRBV19 to TRBJ2-1; D is possibly TRBD2 (7 bases). CDR3 length: 18 amino acids. CDR1 is LNHDA, CDR2 SQIVND, per germline (reference sequence). V dropped 5 bases and J dropped 7 bases, with 27 bases sitting between them. The CDR3 DNA reads TGTGCCAGTAGTGCCCACCCCGGGGACTACTGGGACATAAATGAGCAGTTCTTC. Its protein product is CASSAHPGDYWDINEQFF.

This clone was detected only a few times. The chain has TRBV30 and TRBJ2-1; 7 nucleotides agree with TRBD1. Germline V gene sequence: CDR1 GTSNPN, CDR2 SVGIG (reference sequence). The J segment lost 3 bases and the V segment lost 3 bases, leaving 2 bases of the junction unmatched. The CDR3 has 13 residues. CDR3 sequence reads: CAWSGTDYNEQFF. CDR3 bases: TGTGCCTGGAGCGGGACAGACTACAATGAGCAGTTCTTC.

The chain combines TRBV19 with TRBJ1-2; no clear D. CDR3 size: 14 residues. The germline CDR1 and CDR2 sequences are LNHDA and SQIVND (reference sequence). V dropped 3 bases and J dropped 4 bases, with 12 bases sitting between them. The CDR3 DNA is TGTGCCAGTAGTATCGGTCTAGATCCCTATGGCTACACCTTC. Translation: CASSIGLDPYGYTF.

The chain recombines TRBV28 with TRBJ2-7; 8 positions agree with TRBD1. The trim removed 6 bases at V and 6 bases at J, leaving 13 bases unmatched. Looked up from germline, CDR1 is MDHEN and CDR2 is SYDVKM. The CDR3 has 15 amino acids. CDR3 in amino acids: CASSPFDRGLGEQYF. CDR3 sequence (DNA): TGTGCCAGCAGCCCTTTTGACAGGGGCCTAGGCGAGCAGTACTTC.

The chain has TRBV3-1 (or the pseudogene TRBV3-2) and TRBJ1-6, with a possible D match to TRBD1 (6 bases). CDR3 size: 13 residues. The germline gives CDR1 LGHDT, CDR2 YNNKEL (reference sequence). V shed 4 bases and J shed 11 bases, with 12 bases lying between them. CDR3 residues: CASSPDRITPLHF. In DNA, the CDR3 is TGTGCCAGCAGCCCGGACAGAATAACACCCCTCCACTTT.

This clone has just one count. CDR3 in amino acids: CASSFITREGWYF. CDR3 sequence (DNA): TGTGCCAGCAGTTTCATAACGCGGGAGGGCTGGTACTTC. The chain couples TRBV28 to TRBJ2-7, with TRBD2 matching 9 bases. This CDR3 has 13 amino acids. V shed 3 bases and J 12 bases; nucleotides not matched to a gene: 9. CDR1 MDHEN and CDR2 SYDVKM come from the germline V gene.

The chain joins TRBV9 to TRBJ2-5, with D possibly TRBD2 on 6 matching bases. The germline gives CDR1 SGDLS, CDR2 YYNGEE. Trimming pared 1 base from V and 5 bases from J, leaving 15 bases between. This CDR3 is built from 15 residues. DNA of the CDR3: TGTGCCAGCAGCGTATCTGCAGGGAGGTGGGAGACCCAGTACTTC. Translated: CASSVSAGRWETQYF.